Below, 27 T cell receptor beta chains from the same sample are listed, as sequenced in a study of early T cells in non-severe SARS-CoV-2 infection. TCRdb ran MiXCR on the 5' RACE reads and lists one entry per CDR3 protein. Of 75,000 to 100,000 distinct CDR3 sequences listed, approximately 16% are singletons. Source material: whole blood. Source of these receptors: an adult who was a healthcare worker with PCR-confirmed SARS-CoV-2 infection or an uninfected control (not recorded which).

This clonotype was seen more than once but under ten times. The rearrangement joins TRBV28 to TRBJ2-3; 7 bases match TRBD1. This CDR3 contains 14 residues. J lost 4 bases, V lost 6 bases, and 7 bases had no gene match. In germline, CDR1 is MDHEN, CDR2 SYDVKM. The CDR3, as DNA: TGTGCCAGCAGAGGATCCGGGACAGCAGATACGCAGTATTTT. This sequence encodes CASRGSGTADTQYF.

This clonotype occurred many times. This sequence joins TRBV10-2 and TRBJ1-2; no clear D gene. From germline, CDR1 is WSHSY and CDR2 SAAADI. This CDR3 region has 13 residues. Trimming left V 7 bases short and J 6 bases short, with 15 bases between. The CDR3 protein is CASNVMGLDGYTF. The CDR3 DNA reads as TGCGCCAGCAACGTAATGGGTTTGGATGGCTACACCTTC.

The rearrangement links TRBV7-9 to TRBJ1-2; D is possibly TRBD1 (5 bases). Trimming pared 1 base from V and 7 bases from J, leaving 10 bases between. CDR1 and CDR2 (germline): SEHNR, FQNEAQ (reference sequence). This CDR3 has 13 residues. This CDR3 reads CASSLGDTGGYTF. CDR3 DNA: TGTGCCAGCAGCTTAGGAGATACAGGTGGCTACACCTTC. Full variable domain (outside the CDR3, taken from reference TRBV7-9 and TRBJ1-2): DTGVSQNPRHKITKRGQNVTFRCDPISEHNRLYWYRQTLGQGPEFLTYFQNEAQLEKSRLLSDRFSAERPKGSFSTLEIQRTEQGDSAMYLCASSLGDTGGYTFGSGTRLTVV.

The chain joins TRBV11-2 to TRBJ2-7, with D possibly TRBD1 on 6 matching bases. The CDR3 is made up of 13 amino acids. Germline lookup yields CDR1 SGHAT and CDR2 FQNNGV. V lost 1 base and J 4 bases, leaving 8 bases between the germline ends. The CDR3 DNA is TGTGCCAGCAGCTTAGTCCAGGGGTACGAGCAGTACTTC. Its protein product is CASSLVQGYEQYF.

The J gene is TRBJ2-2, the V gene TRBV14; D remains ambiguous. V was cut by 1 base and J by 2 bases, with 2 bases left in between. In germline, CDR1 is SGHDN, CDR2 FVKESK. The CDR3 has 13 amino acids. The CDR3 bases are TGTGCCAGCAGCCAAGCTAACACCGGGGAGCTGTTTTTT. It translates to CASSQANTGELFF.

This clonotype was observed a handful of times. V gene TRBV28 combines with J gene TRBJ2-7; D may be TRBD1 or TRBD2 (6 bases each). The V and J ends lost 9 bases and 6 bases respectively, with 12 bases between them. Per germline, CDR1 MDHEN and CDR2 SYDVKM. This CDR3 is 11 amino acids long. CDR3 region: CASRGPSEQYF. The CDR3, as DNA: TGTGCCAGTCGGGGGCCGAGCGAGCAGTACTTC.

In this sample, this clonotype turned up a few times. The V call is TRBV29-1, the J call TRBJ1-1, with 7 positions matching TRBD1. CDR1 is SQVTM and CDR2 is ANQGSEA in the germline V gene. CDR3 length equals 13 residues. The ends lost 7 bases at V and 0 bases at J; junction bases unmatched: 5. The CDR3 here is CSARGQMNTEAFF. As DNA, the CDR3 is TGCAGCGCTAGGGGGCAGATGAACACTGAAGCTTTCTTT.

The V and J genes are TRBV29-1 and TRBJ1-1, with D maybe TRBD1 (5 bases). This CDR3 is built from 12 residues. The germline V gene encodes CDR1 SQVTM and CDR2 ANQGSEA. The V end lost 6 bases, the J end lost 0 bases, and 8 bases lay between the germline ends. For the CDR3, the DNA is TGCAGCGTGACAGTCCTGAACACTGAAGCTTTCTTT. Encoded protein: CSVTVLNTEAFF.

This CDR3 is CASSSSRLGIYNEQFF. The CDR3 DNA follows: TGTGCCAGCAGTTCGAGTCGGCTGGGGATTTACAATGAGCAGTTCTTC. The chain recombines TRBV28 with TRBJ2-1; D is uncertain. The germline V gene encodes CDR1 MDHEN and CDR2 SYDVKM. This CDR3 contains 16 residues. V lost 4 bases to trimming and J lost 4 bases, with 17 bases between them.

The CDR3 is CASSPWTGNENEQYF. CDR3 nucleotide sequence: TGTGCCAGCAGTCCATGGACAGGGAATGAGAACGAGCAGTACTTC. This chain uses TRBV27 with TRBJ2-7, with TRBD1 matching over 8 bases. The V and J ends lost 5 bases and 5 bases, in that order; junction bases with no gene match: 11. Germline loops: CDR1 MNHEY, CDR2 SMNVEV (reference sequence). This CDR3 is 15 amino acids long.

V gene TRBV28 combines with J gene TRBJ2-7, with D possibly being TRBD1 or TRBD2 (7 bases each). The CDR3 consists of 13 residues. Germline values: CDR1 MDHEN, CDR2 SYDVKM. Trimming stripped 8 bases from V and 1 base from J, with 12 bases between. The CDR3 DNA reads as TGTGCCAGCGCCAGGGGGGGGTCCTACGAGCAGTACTTC. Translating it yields CASARGGSYEQYF.

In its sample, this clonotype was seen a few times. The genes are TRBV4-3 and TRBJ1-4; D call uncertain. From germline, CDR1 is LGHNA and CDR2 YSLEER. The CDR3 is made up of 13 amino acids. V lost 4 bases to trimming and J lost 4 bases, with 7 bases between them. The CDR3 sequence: CASSPSLNEKLFF. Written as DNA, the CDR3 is TGCGCCAGCAGCCCCAGCCTTAATGAAAAACTGTTTTTT.

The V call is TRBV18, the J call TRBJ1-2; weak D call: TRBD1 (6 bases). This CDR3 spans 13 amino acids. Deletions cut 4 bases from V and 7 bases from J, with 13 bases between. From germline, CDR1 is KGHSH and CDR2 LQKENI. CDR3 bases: TGTGCCAGCTCACTGCTCGGGGGCAGTGGCTACACCTTC. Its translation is CASSLLGGSGYTF. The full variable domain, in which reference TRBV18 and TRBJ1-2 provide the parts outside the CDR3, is NAGVMQNPRHLVRRRGQEARLRCSPMKGHSHVYWYRQLPEEGLKFMVYLQKENIIDESGMPKERFSAEFPKEGPSILRIQQVVRGDSAAYFCASSLLGGSGYTFGSGTRLTVV.

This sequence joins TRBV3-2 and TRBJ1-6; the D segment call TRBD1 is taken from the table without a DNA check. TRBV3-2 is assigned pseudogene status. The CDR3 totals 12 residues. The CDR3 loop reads CASREGGSPLHF. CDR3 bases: TGTGCCAGCAGGGAGGGGGGTTCACCCCTCCACTTT.

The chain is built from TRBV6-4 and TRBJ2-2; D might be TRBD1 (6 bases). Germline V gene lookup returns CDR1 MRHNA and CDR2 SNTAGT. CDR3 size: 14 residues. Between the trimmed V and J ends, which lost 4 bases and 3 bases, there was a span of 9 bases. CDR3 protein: CASSGQADTGELFF. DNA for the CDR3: TGTGCCAGCAGTGGACAGGCTGACACCGGGGAGCTGTTTTTT.

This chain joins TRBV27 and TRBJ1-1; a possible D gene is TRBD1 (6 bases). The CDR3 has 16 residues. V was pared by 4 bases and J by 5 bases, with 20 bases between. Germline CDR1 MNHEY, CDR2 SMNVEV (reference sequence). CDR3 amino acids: CASSYENYRVRTEAFF. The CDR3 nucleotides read TGTGCCAGCAGTTATGAAAACTACAGGGTTAGGACTGAAGCTTTCTTT.

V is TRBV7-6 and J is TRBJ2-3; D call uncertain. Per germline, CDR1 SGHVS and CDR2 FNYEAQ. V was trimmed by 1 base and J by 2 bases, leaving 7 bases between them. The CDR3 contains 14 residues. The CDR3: CASSLGRFTDTQYF. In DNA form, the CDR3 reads TGTGCCAGCAGCTTAGGGCGCTTCACAGATACGCAGTATTTT.

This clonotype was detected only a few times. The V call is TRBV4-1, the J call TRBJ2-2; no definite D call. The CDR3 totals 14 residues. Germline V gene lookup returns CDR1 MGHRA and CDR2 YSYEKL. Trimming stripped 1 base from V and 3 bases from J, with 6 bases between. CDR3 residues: CASSQGTHTGELFF. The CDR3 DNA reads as TGCGCCAGCAGCCAAGGGACCCACACCGGGGAGCTGTTTTTT.

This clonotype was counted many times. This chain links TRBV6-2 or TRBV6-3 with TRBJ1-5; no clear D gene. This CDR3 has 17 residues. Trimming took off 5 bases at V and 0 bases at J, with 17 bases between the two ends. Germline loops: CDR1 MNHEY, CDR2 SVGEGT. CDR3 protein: CASSHHGRENSNQPQHF. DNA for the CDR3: TGTGCCAGCAGTCATCACGGACGAGAAAATAGCAATCAGCCCCAGCATTTT.

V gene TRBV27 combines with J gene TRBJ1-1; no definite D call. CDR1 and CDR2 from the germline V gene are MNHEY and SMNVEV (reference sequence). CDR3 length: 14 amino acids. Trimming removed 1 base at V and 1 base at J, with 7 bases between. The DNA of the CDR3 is TGTGCCAGCAGTTTATTGGGCAAGAACACTGAAGCTTTCTTT. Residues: CASSLLGKNTEAFF.

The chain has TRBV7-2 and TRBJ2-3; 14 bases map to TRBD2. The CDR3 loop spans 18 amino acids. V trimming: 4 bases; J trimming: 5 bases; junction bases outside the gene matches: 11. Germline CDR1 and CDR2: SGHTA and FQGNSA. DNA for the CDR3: TGTGCCAGCAGCTCCCATCCGGGACTAGCGGGAGAAAGAGATACGCAGTATTTT. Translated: CASSSHPGLAGERDTQYF. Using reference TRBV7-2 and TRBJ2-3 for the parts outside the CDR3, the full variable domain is GAGVSQSPSNKVTEKGKDVELRCDPISGHTALYWYRQSLGQGLEFLIYFQGNSAPDKSGLPSDRFSAERTGGSVSTLTIQRTQQEDSAVYLCASSSHPGLAGERDTQYFGPGTRLTVL.

CDR3 in amino acids: CASIPRVRDSRTGELFF. CDR3 DNA: TGTGCCAGCATCCCCCGGGTCCGGGACAGTAGGACCGGGGAGCTGTTTTTT. This rearrangement joins TRBV2 to TRBJ2-2; 7 nucleotides agree with TRBD1. The germline V gene has CDR1 SNHLY and CDR2 FYNNEI. Losses at the gene ends were 7 bases for V and 5 bases for J; bases not matched to a gene: 16. This CDR3 contains 17 residues. Full variable domain (remainder filled in from reference TRBV2 and TRBJ2-2): EPEVTQTPSHQVTQMGQEVILRCVPISNHLYFYWYRQILGQKVEFLVSFYNNEISEKSEIFDDQFSVERPDGSNFTLKIRSTKLEDSAMYFCASIPRVRDSRTGELFFGEGSRLTVL.

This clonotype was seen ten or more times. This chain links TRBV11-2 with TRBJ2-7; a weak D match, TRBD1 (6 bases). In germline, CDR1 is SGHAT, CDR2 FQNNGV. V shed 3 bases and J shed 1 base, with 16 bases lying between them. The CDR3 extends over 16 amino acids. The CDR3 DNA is TGTGCCAGCAGCTTGGGACCCTGGGGGCCTTCCTACGAGCAGTACTTC. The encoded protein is CASSLGPWGPSYEQYF.

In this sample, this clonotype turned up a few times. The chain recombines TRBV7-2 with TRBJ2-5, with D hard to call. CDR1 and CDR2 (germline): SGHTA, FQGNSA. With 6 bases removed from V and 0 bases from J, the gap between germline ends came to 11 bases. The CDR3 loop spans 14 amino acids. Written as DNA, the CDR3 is TGTGCCAGCAGTCGACCGGCAGACCAAGAGACCCAGTACTTC. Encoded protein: CASSRPADQETQYF. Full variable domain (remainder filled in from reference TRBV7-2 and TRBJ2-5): GAGVSQSPSNKVTEKGKDVELRCDPISGHTALYWYRQSLGQGLEFLIYFQGNSAPDKSGLPSDRFSAERTGGSVSTLTIQRTQQEDSAVYLCASSRPADQETQYFGPGTRLLVL.

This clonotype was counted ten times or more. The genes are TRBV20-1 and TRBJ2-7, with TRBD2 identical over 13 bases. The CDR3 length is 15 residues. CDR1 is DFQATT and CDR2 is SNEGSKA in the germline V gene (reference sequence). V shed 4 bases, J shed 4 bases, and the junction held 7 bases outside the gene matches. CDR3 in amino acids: CSAKELGLAGYEQYF. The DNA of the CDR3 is TGCAGTGCTAAAGAGCTGGGACTAGCGGGGTACGAGCAGTACTTC.

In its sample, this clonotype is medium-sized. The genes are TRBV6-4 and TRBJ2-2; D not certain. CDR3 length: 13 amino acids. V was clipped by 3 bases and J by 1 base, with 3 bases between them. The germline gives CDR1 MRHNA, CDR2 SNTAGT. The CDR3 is CASSEGNTGELFF. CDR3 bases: TGTGCCAGCAGTGAGGGGAACACCGGGGAGCTGTTTTTT.

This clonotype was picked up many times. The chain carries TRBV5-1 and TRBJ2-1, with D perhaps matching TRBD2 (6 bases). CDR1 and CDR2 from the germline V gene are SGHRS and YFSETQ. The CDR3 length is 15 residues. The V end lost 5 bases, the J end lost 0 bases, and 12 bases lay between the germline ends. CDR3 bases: TGCGCCAGCAGGGGATCCGGGAGCTCCTACAATGAGCAGTTCTTC. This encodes CASRGSGSSYNEQFF.